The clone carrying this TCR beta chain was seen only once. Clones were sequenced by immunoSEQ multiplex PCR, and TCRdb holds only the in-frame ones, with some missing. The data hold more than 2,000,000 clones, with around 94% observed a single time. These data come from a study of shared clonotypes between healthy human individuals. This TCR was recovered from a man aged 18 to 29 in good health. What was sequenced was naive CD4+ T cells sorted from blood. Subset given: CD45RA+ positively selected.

CDR3 in amino acids: CASSHGVSLNTEAFF. CDR3 coding DNA: TGCGCCAGCAGCCACGGGGTAAGTCTGAACACTGAAGCTTTCTTT. The rearrangement uses TRBV4-1 and TRBJ1-1; no reliable D call. CDR1 and CDR2 from the germline V gene are MGHRA and YSYEKL. Trimming took off 3 bases at V and 0 bases at J, with 11 bases between the two ends. The CDR3 covers 15 residues.